This TCR beta chain derives from a study of blood T cell repertoires in COVID-19 (dated by TCRdb to 2020 to 2022). About the study as a whole: Samples covering the acute and convalescent phases of COVID-19 were provided by collaborators in the United States, Italy and Spain. The prospective study material was composed of cDNA or gDNA derived from T cells, B-cell-depleted T cells, or PBMCs. Deeply sampled blood TCRbeta repertoires from subjects exposed to, actively infected with, or recovered from COVID-19 were included in the dataset. A freely available public database, intended as a resource for researchers studying the immune response to SARS-CoV-2, is where the repertoires were released. The samples were drawn from two sources: the first 160 participants of the ongoing ImmuneRACE study, and 1,000 to 1,500 subjects contributed by 6 global collaborators. The sample metadata nearly always contained a de-identified subject ID, COVID-19 status, age in years and sex. HLA class I and class II types, where available, came from metadata supplied by the sample provider rather than from assay-based typing. The study at large found these results: The amount of clinical and demographic metadata varied by source and participant and was provided uncurated.

CDR1 SGHRS and CDR2 YFSETQ are derived from the germline V gene. Including the terminal cysteine and phenylalanine, the CDR3 comprises 15 residues. CDR3 DNA only is kept here, 45 bases in frame from base 1. Ends trimmed: V by 0 bases, J by 8 bases; bases unmatched to a gene: 5. In Seattle, one collaborating source enrolled patients while the infection was active and tracked those patients longitudinally over the course of disease. Each collaborating institution followed its own protocols to collect whole blood in K2EDTA tubes. For TCRbeta analysis, collaborator samples were shipped as frozen whole blood, as isolated PBMCs, or as DNA extracted from either sample type. TCRbeta CDR3 regions were amplified from genomic DNA by means of the immunoSEQ Assay, a bias-controlled multiplex PCR. For the original study's pipeline: Nucleated cell counts per sample were estimated from amplification of reference gene primers within the assay. To quantify the absolute abundance of each unique TCRbeta CDR3 rearrangement, sequence reads were collapsed and filtered. Productive Simpson clonality was computed per sample as the square root of Simpson's diversity index over productive rearrangements. TCRdb limited this immuneACCESS table to in-frame rearrangements with V and J called. A share of clones is missing; checked studies link under half to unresolved V genes, and the rest is unexplained. The DNA was the basis for D and trimming; V, J and clone size are from that table. Present in this sample are some 270,000 clones, around 87% of which were seen just once. The ten largest clones capture about 2% of the sample.

For this clone: Its antigen remains unidentified. No base-level quality is on record; no much larger clone is a single base apart.

The TCR sequence derives from a woman aged 55-70 years with COVID-19, enrolled during active disease. In this chain, TRBV5-1 is recombined with TRBJ1-6; a stretch of 7 junction bases matches TRBD1. Material for sequencing was peripheral blood. The DNA sequence is TGCGCCAGCAGCTTGGTGCCAGGGGGTGATTCACCCCTCCACTTT. Translated, it reads CASSLVPGGDSPLHF.